These T cell receptor beta chains were read from a single sample in a study of early T cells in non-severe SARS-CoV-2 infection. In TCRdb, the 5' RACE reads were re-called with MiXCR into one record per CDR3 protein. The data show 85,000 to 100,000 distinct CDR3 sequences, approximately 9.9% seen once. The specimen was whole blood, collected at baseline. The receptors derive from an adult who was a healthcare worker with PCR-confirmed SARS-CoV-2 infection or an uninfected control (not recorded which). The CDR3 runs from the conserved cysteine through the conserved F or W. A D gene is named only where the DNA matches it firmly. Clone size is stated in some rows and not others, as once, few, many or a class when expanded.

TRBJ2-3 - TRBV29-1 - CSVTGTDTQYF TGCAGCGTTACGGGCACAGATACGCAGTATTTT
TRBJ2-7 - TRBV19 - CASSTTGTRSFEQYF TGTGCCAGTAGCACAACCGGGACAAGAAGTTTCGAGCAGTACTTC
TRBJ2-3 TRBD2 TRBV2 - CASSGLAGDTDTQYF TGTGCCAGCAGCGGACTAGCGGGAGATACAGATACGCAGTATTTT
TRBJ2-5 TRBD2 TRBV20-1 few CSANSGGARETQYF TGCAGTGCCAATAGCGGGGGGGCGAGAGAGACCCAGTACTTC
TRBJ2-7 - TRBV5-4 few CASSYRVGEQYF TGTGCCAGCAGTTACAGGGTCGGCGAGCAGTACTTC
TRBJ1-1 - TRBV6-6 - CASRHTEAFF TGTGCCAGCCGTCACACTGAAGCTTTCTTT
TRBJ2-3 TRBD2 TRBV3-1 - CASSHAGTSGVRTDTQYF TGTGCCAGCAGCCACGCTGGGACTAGCGGCGTCAGGACAGATACGCAGTATTTT
TRBJ2-3 - TRBV7-9 - CASSPTSNTQYF TGTGCCAGCAGCCCTACTAGCAATACGCAGTATTTT
TRBJ2-3 TRBD1 TRBV12-3/TRBV12-4 few CASSFQGADTQYF TGTGCCAGCAGTTTTCAGGGGGCAGATACGCAGTATTTT
TRBJ2-7 - TRBV7-9 - CASSGPGQQYF TGTGCCAGCAGCGGCCCGGGACAGCAGTACTTC
TRBJ1-4 TRBD1 TRBV27 - CASSFVRGITTNEKLFF TGTGCCAGCAGTTTCGTCAGGGGGATCACAACTAATGAAAAACTGTTTTTT
TRBJ1-4 - TRBV6-1 many CASSEPGPATVATNEKLFF TGTGCCAGCAGTGAACCCGGCCCGGCGACCGTTGCAACTAATGAAAAACTGTTTTTT
TRBJ1-5 TRBD1 TRBV12-3/TRBV12-4 many CASSPPGQGGHQPQHF TGTGCCAGCAGTCCGCCGGGACAGGGGGGGCATCAGCCCCAGCATTTT
TRBJ2-3 - TRBV5-1 - CASSLRDRQDTQYF TGCGCCAGCAGCCTCCGGGACCGCCAAGATACGCAGTATTTT
TRBJ2-3 TRBD2 TRBV7-9 once CASSLPIAGGTDTQYF TGTGCCAGCAGCCTACCGATAGCGGGGGGCACAGATACGCAGTATTTT
TRBJ1-5 TRBD1 TRBV28 many CASSRQGVLNQPQHF TGTGCCAGCAGCAGACAGGGTGTCCTTAATCAGCCCCAGCATTTT
TRBJ2-3 TRBD2 TRBV29-1 medium-sized CSTSGASTDTQYF TGCAGTACTAGCGGGGCTAGCACAGATACGCAGTATTTT
TRBJ2-7 TRBD1 TRBV5-1 - CASSLDGTGTFEQYF TGCGCCAGCAGCTTGGACGGGACAGGGACGTTCGAGCAGTACTTC
TRBJ1-1 - TRBV9 few CASSSYDSNTEAFF TGTGCCAGCAGCTCCTACGACTCGAACACTGAAGCTTTCTTT
TRBJ1-1 - TRBV20-1 - CSAYQANTEAFF TGCAGTGCTTACCAGGCTAACACTGAAGCTTTCTTT
TRBJ2-3 - TRBV27 many CASSFQVADTQYF TGTGCCAGCAGTTTCCAGGTTGCAGATACGCAGTATTTT
TRBJ2-7 - TRBV21-1 few CASSPEFPPPRQGYEQYF TGTGCCAGCAGCCCGGAATTTCCTCCCCCCCGACAGGGCTACGAGCAGTACTTC
TRBJ2-1 TRBD2 TRBV27 many CASSEGLVSRAEQFF TGTGCCAGCAGTGAGGGACTAGTTAGTCGCGCTGAGCAGTTCTTC
TRBJ2-5 TRBD2 TRBV5-1 - CASSPGTSGSQETQYF TGCGCCAGCAGCCCAGGGACTAGCGGGTCCCAAGAGACCCAGTACTTC
TRBJ2-1 TRBD2 TRBV11-2 few CASSGGGYNEQFF TGTGCCAGCAGCGGCGGGGGCTACAATGAGCAGTTCTTC
TRBJ1-1 - TRBV18 many CASSPGQPNTEAFF TGTGCCAGCTCACCAGGGCAGCCGAACACTGAAGCTTTCTTT
TRBJ2-5 - TRBV11-2 few CASSLATHYTGTQYF TGTGCCAGCAGCTTAGCCACTCACTACACCGGGACCCAGTACTTC
TRBJ2-7 TRBD2 TRBV12-3/TRBV12-4 - CASRRTSAPGEQYF TGTGCCAGCAGAAGGACTAGCGCCCCCGGCGAGCAGTACTTC
TRBJ2-3 TRBD2 TRBV12-3/TRBV12-4 few CASSTSRTSGSTDTQYF TGTGCCAGCAGCACATCCCGGACTAGCGGAAGCACAGATACGCAGTATTTT
TRBJ2-3 - TRBV10-1 - CASSPNTDTQYF TGCGCCAGCAGCCCCAACACAGATACGCAGTATTTT
TRBJ1-4 - TRBV30 - CAWEGPASEKLFF TGTGCCTGGGAGGGACCGGCGTCCGAAAAACTGTTTTTT
TRBJ2-3 - TRBV3-1 - CASGRQGTDTQFF TGTGCCAGCGGAAGACAAGGCACAGATACGCAGTTTTTT
TRBJ1-2 - TRBV28 few CASSLESNYGYTF TGTGCCAGCAGTTTAGAGTCCAACTATGGCTACACCTTC
TRBJ1-4 - TRBV15 - CATSRELLGEKLFF TGTGCCACCAGCAGAGAACTCCTCGGAGAAAAACTGTTTTTT
TRBJ2-1 - TRBV7-2 few CASSLAGGLEQFF TGTGCCAGCAGCTTAGCGGGGGGGCTTGAGCAGTTCTTC
TRBJ2-7 TRBD2 TRBV7-2 few CASSPGGTGHEQYF TGTGCCAGCAGCCCCGGGGGGACTGGCCACGAGCAGTACTTC
TRBJ2-1 - TRBV29-1 few CSVASFRESDEQFF TGCAGCGTCGCATCGTTTCGGGAGAGCGATGAGCAGTTCTTC
TRBJ2-7 TRBD2 TRBV7-2 few CASSSWTSEANEQYF TGTGCCAGCAGCTCCTGGACTAGCGAGGCCAACGAGCAGTACTTC
TRBJ2-3 - TRBV11-2 many CASSLGRVTQYF TGTGCCAGCAGCTTAGGCCGGGTTACGCAGTATTTT
TRBJ2-3 - TRBV7-3 - CASSAERRTDTQYF TGTGCCAGCAGCGCGGAAAGACGCACAGATACGCAGTATTTT
TRBJ1-1 TRBD1 TRBV7-2 few CASSWQGGTEAFF TGTGCCAGCAGCTGGCAGGGGGGGACTGAAGCTTTCTTT
TRBJ1-1 - TRBV29-1 - CSVEGGASNTEAFF TGCAGCGTTGAAGGGGGCGCGTCGAACACTGAAGCTTTCTTT
TRBJ1-2 - TRBV5-6 few CASSSSWRGDYGYTF TGTGCCAGCAGCTCGAGTTGGAGGGGAGACTATGGCTACACCTTC
TRBJ2-1 TRBD2 TRBV12-3/TRBV12-4 many CASRSSLGGLAGVNNEQFF TGTGCCAGCAGATCCAGCCTAGGTGGTCTAGCGGGGGTGAACAATGAGCAGTTCTTC
TRBJ2-2 TRBD1 TRBV5-1 few CASAWDRGASNTGELFF TGCGCCAGCGCCTGGGACAGGGGAGCTTCGAACACCGGGGAGCTGTTTTTT
TRBJ2-3 TRBD2 TRBV15 few CATSRDPSGRTDTQYF TGTGCCACCAGCAGAGACCCTAGCGGGAGGACAGATACGCAGTATTTT
TRBJ2-3 TRBD1 TRBV19 - CASRDRASTDTQYF TGTGCCAGTAGGGACAGGGCCAGCACAGATACGCAGTATTTT
TRBJ1-4 - TRBV19 many CASTTGIEKLFF TGTGCCAGTACTACAGGGATTGAAAAACTGTTTTTT
TRBJ2-7 TRBD1 TRBV24-1 few CATSGTGDSYEQYF TGTGCCACCAGCGGGACAGGGGACTCCTACGAGCAGTACTTC
TRBJ2-7 TRBD1 TRBV19 few CASRPGQGNYEQYF TGTGCCAGTCGGCCGGGACAGGGGAACTACGAGCAGTACTTC
TRBJ2-1 - TRBV20-1 - CSARDLVLAGSEQFF TGCAGTGCTAGAGATCTGGTTTTGGCGGGCAGTGAGCAGTTCTTC
TRBJ1-3 - TRBV6-6 - CASSYGISGNTIYF TGTGCCAGCAGTTACGGGATCTCTGGAAACACCATATATTTT
TRBJ1-2 TRBD1 TRBV18 many CASSAQGGYGYTF TGTGCCAGCTCGGCACAGGGGGGCTATGGCTACACCTTC
TRBJ2-3 - TRBV27 few CASGASGTDTQYF TGTGCCAGCGGCGCCTCCGGCACAGATACGCAGTATTTT
TRBJ1-5 - TRBV4-1 - CASSQVSSWSQPQHF TGCGCCAGCAGCCAAGTAAGCTCTTGGAGTCAGCCCCAGCATTTT
TRBJ2-7 - TRBV7-2 many CASSLGGYRAYEQYF TGTGCCAGCAGCTTAGGGGGTTATAGGGCCTACGAGCAGTACTTC